This T cell receptor (beta chain) was identified in a study of regulatory T cells in long-lasting Graves disease. Regarding the study as a whole: The researchers studied only peripheral blood, not thyroid tissue.

CDR3 regions were amplified by Arm-PCR using iRepertoire HTBI primers to build TCR beta libraries. Via MiXCR, TCRdb re-called the multiplex PCR reads, giving one row per CDR3 protein. In the table there are about 310,000 distinct CDR3 sequences, roughly a fifth of which are singletons. Time point denoted: persistent/refractory GD, antithyroid drugs over 5 years with positive TRAb. Construction of the TCR library relied on RNA isolated from PBMCs. Those enrolled as patients came out of an endocrinology department in Xi'an, China. Details on this clonotype: Its antigen is as yet unknown.

This CDR3 contains 17 residues. Germline values: CDR1 LGHNA, CDR2 YSLEER. Trimming shortened V by 1 base and J by 2 bases, and 17 bases separated the two germline ends. This receptor was identified in a female donor with Graves disease. This rearrangement joins TRBV4-3 to TRBJ2-5, with a possible D match to TRBD2 (7 bases). Specimen: peripheral blood mononuclear cells (PBMCs), collected when the disease was refractory, from a patient treated with antithyroid drugs. The CDR3 sequence is CASSQGGGPLVQETQYF. Here the CDR3 DNA reads TGCGCCAGCAGCCAAGGGGGGGGCCCGCTGGTTCAAGAGACCCAGTACTTC.